The 18 T cell receptor beta chains below all came from one sample that was sequenced in a study of cytomegalovirus exposure and HLA in healthy donors. With 60 Vbeta and 13 Jbeta primers, the PCR was carried out. Generated by immunoSEQ multiplex PCR, the TCRdb table keeps only in-frame clones and is missing some. Of 200,000 to 250,000 clones listed, about 70% were seen once; the top ten hold 1.8%. The sample taken for sequencing was PBMCs. These receptors were taken from a woman aged 25 to 45 in good health and CMV-seronegative.

The chain combines TRBV7-9 with TRBJ2-7; 7 positions agree with TRBD2. CDR3 length: 15 amino acids. In germline, CDR1 is SEHNR, CDR2 FQNEAQ (reference sequence). V lost 4 bases, J lost 2 bases, and 8 bases stayed unmatched. Here the CDR3 DNA reads TGTGCCAGCAGCTCCAGGGCTAGCGGAACCTACGAGCAGTACTTC. Protein product: CASSSRASGTYEQYF. Drawing the rest from reference TRBV7-9 and TRBJ2-7, the complete variable domain is DTGVSQNPRHKITKRGQNVTFRCDPISEHNRLYWYRQTLGQGPEFLTYFQNEAQLEKSRLLSDRFSAERPKGSFSTLEIQRTEQGDSAMYLCASSSRASGTYEQYFGPGTRLTVT.

The chain uses TRBV2 and TRBJ1-2; 7 positions agree with TRBD1. The CDR3 contains 13 residues. Per the germline V gene, CDR1 is SNHLY and CDR2 is FYNNEI. J was trimmed by 2 bases and V by 8 bases; bases with no gene match: 5. The CDR3 region has the DNA TGTGCCAGCGGGACACAGGGGAACTATGGCTACACCTTC. Amino acids: CASGTQGNYGYTF.

The chain is built from TRBV19 and TRBJ1-6; D gene unclear. The V gene lost 2 bases and the J gene lost 6 bases, with 8 bases spanning the gap. CDR1 and CDR2 from the germline V gene are LNHDA and SQIVND (reference sequence). There are 14 residues in the CDR3. The CDR3 spells CASSIQAPNSPLHF. The CDR3 DNA is TGTGCCAGTAGTATACAGGCTCCTAATTCACCCCTCCACTTT.

This clone was seen a handful of times. The CDR3 sequence is CASSSPITGTEAFF. CDR3 coding DNA: TGTGCCAGCAGCTCCCCTATTACGGGGACTGAAGCTTTCTTT. The chain is built from TRBV11-3 and TRBJ1-1; D not certain. Looked up from germline, CDR1 is SGHNT and CDR2 is YENEEA. Between the trimmed V and J ends, which lost 4 bases and 5 bases, there was a span of 14 bases. The CDR3 covers 14 residues.

The genes are TRBV5-6 and TRBJ1-5; TRBD1 might be the D (6 bases). V lost 3 bases, J lost 12 bases, and 13 bases lay in between. The length of the CDR3 is 12 residues. From germline, CDR1 is SGHDT and CDR2 YYEEEE. The CDR3, as DNA: TGTGCCAGCAGCTCGACGGCAGGGGACCAGCATTTT. Its protein product is CASSSTAGDQHF.

The V gene is TRBV7-9, the J gene TRBJ2-7, with TRBD2 as a possible D gene (6 bases). Per the germline V gene, CDR1 is SEHNR and CDR2 is FQNEAQ (reference sequence). Trimming shortened V by 1 base and J by 2 bases, and 9 bases separated the two germline ends. CDR3 length: 14 amino acids. CDR3 sequence reads: CASSLGDSTYEQYF. As DNA, the CDR3 is TGTGCCAGCAGCTTAGGGGACTCAACCTACGAGCAGTACTTC. Variable domain in full (rest from reference TRBV7-9 and TRBJ2-7): DTGVSQNPRHKITKRGQNVTFRCDPISEHNRLYWYRQTLGQGPEFLTYFQNEAQLEKSRLLSDRFSAERPKGSFSTLEIQRTEQGDSAMYLCASSLGDSTYEQYFGPGTRLTVT.

The chain has TRBV7-2 and TRBJ2-1, with D maybe TRBD2 (5 bases). Germline V lookup: CDR1 SGHTA, CDR2 FQGNSA. Trimming left V 8 bases short and J 5 bases short, with 16 bases between. This CDR3 spans 14 amino acids. The CDR3 sequence: CASGPWEYHNEQFF. DNA for the CDR3: TGTGCCAGCGGACCGTGGGAGTACCACAATGAGCAGTTCTTC.

The chain joins TRBV6-5 to TRBJ2-1; the D gene is possibly TRBD2 (6 bases). Germline CDR1 and CDR2: MNHEY and SVGAGI. The CDR3 runs 15 residues. V was cut by 6 bases and J by 2 bases, with 14 bases left in between. DNA of the CDR3: TGTGCCAGCAGGGTAGCGGTCTCGACCTACAATGAGCAGTTCTTC. It is translated as CASRVAVSTYNEQFF.

This clone showed up just once. The chain links TRBV27 to TRBJ2-7, with TRBD2 matching 7 bases. Trimming cost V 6 bases and J 5 bases; bases outside gene matches: 7. The CDR3 spans 13 residues. Germline values: CDR1 MNHEY, CDR2 SMNVEV (reference sequence). The CDR3 loop is CASSNTGGNEQYF. In nucleotides, the CDR3 is TGTGCCAGCAGCAACACGGGGGGAAACGAGCAGTACTTC.

The chain uses TRBV7-9 and TRBJ2-3; 10 bases fit TRBD2. The CDR3 totals 19 residues. V was pared by 1 base and J by 3 bases, with 13 bases of the junction left unmatched. CDR1 is SEHNR and CDR2 is FQNEAQ in the germline V gene (reference sequence). The CDR3 nucleotides read TGTGCCAGCAGCTTAGGCCCTCACTTAGCGGGAGGAGGAACAGATACGCAGTATTTT. Protein sequence: CASSLGPHLAGGGTDTQYF. Variable domain in full (rest from reference TRBV7-9 and TRBJ2-3): DTGVSQNPRHKITKRGQNVTFRCDPISEHNRLYWYRQTLGQGPEFLTYFQNEAQLEKSRLLSDRFSAERPKGSFSTLEIQRTEQGDSAMYLCASSLGPHLAGGGTDTQYFGPGTRLTVL.

This sequence joins TRBV6-1 and TRBJ2-7; the match to TRBD1 covers 9 bases. Germline V lookup: CDR1 MNHNS, CDR2 SASEGT. There are 13 residues in the CDR3. The J segment lost 2 bases and the V segment lost 6 bases, leaving 2 bases of the junction unmatched. The CDR3 nucleotides are TGTGCCAGCAGGGGACAGGGCACCTACGAGCAGTACTTC. Translating gives CASRGQGTYEQYF.

The chain couples TRBV27 to TRBJ2-7; D is possibly TRBD1 (5 bases). CDR1 is MNHEY and CDR2 is SMNVEV in the germline V gene (reference sequence). The CDR3 has 16 residues. Deletions cut 5 bases from V and 4 bases from J, with 21 bases between. The CDR3 nucleotides read TGTGCCAGCAGTCTGATATCGGCGGCAGGGCCTTACGAGCAGTACTTC. It translates to CASSLISAAGPYEQYF.

There are a few counts of this clone. The V and J genes are TRBV7-5 and TRBJ2-1; the table's D gene call, TRBD1, was not cross checked with the DNA. TRBV7-5 is a documented pseudogene. The CDR3 runs to 15 residues. CDR3 amino acids: CARSLVQGPYNEQFF. CDR3 in DNA: TGTGCCAGAAGCTTAGTACAGGGTCCCTACAATGAGCAGTTCTTC.

The chain uses TRBV6-1 and TRBJ2-5; 8 positions match TRBD2. Matching the DNA end better, TRBJ2-7 makes the J call doubtful. The CDR3 length is 15 residues. Germline V gene lookup returns CDR1 MNHNS and CDR2 SASEGT. The CDR3 reads CASNPTSGVAYEQYF. CDR3 DNA: TGTGCCAGCAACCCAACTAGCGGAGTAGCATACGAGCAGTACTTC.

The gene calls are TRBV6-6 and TRBJ2-3, with 8 nucleotides matching TRBD2. V shed 5 bases and J 1 base; nucleotides not matched to a gene: 5. Germline V lookup: CDR1 MNHNY, CDR2 SVGAGI (reference sequence). This CDR3 comprises 15 residues. The CDR3 loop reads CASSPAGEGTDTQYF. The CDR3 DNA reads TGTGCCAGCAGTCCAGCGGGAGAGGGCACAGATACGCAGTATTTT.

The chain links TRBV19 to TRBJ1-1, with a weak D call TRBD1 (6 bases). Trimming took off 6 bases at V and 3 bases at J, with 11 bases between the two ends. Germline assignment: CDR1 LNHDA and CDR2 SQIVND (reference sequence). CDR3 size: 13 residues. CDR3 in amino acids: CASRLQGYTEAFF. The CDR3, as DNA: TGTGCCAGTAGGCTACAGGGTTACACTGAAGCTTTCTTT.

The chain uses TRBV5-4 and TRBJ1-1; the match to TRBD1 covers 7 bases. The J segment lost 0 bases and the V segment lost 5 bases, leaving 7 bases of the junction unmatched. Germline CDR1 is SGHNT and CDR2 is YYREEE (reference sequence). The CDR3 runs 15 residues. As DNA, the CDR3 is TGTGCCAGCAGTGGCCGGGACAGTATGAACACTGAAGCTTTCTTT. It codes for CASSGRDSMNTEAFF.

In nucleotides, the CDR3 is TGCGCCAGCAGCTCCGAACCGGGACAGGGGCTGAGCTCCTATAATTCACCCCTCCACTTT. This encodes CASSSEPGQGLSSYNSPLHF. The chain recombines TRBV5-1 with TRBJ1-6; 10 positions agree with TRBD1. Germline CDR1 reads SGHRS; CDR2 reads YFSETQ. CDR3 size: 20 residues. Trimming cost V 3 bases and J 0 bases; bases outside gene matches: 12.